This passage covers 8 T cell receptor beta chains from one sample sequenced in a study of PD-L1 blockade in urothelial cancer. Produced via immunoSEQ multiplex PCR; TCRdb's table is partial and in-frame only. The data contain approximately 90,000 clones, 85% to 90% of them seen just once; the ten biggest clones take up 1.5% to 2%. As for time point: pretreatment peripheral blood. Sequenced here: PBMCs, sampled around atezolizumab (anti-PD-L1) treatment. Receptors originate from a man aged 55 to 70 with urothelial cancer.

J is TRBJ1-1 and V is TRBV19; tentatively, D is TRBD1 (5 bases). V was pared by 5 bases and J by 1 base, with 14 bases between. There are 15 residues in the CDR3. CDR1 is LNHDA and CDR2 is SQIVND in the germline V gene (reference sequence). In DNA, the CDR3 is TGTGCCAGTAGTGGGGGTGCGGGATCGAACACTGAAGCTTTCTTT. It codes for CASSGGAGSNTEAFF.

The chain couples TRBV7-8 to TRBJ1-2; D is perhaps TRBD1 (5 bases). V lost 4 bases and J lost 5, with 8 bases in between. Germline V lookup: CDR1 SGHVS, CDR2 FQNEAQ. The CDR3 consists of 12 residues. CDR3 DNA sequence: TGTGCCAGCAGCTCGCAGGGTTATGGCTACACCTTC. Translating gives CASSSQGYGYTF.

This chain joins TRBV18 and TRBJ1-4, with 8 bases matching TRBD1. Looked up from germline, CDR1 is KGHSH and CDR2 is LQKENI. The CDR3 runs 15 residues. V gave up 2 bases and J gave up 7 bases; unmatched junction bases: 6. The CDR3 region is CASSPFGQGSEKLFF. The CDR3 DNA reads TGTGCCAGCTCACCATTTGGACAGGGCAGTGAAAAACTGTTTTTT.

The genes are TRBV27 and TRBJ1-1; D is unclear. CDR1 and CDR2 from the germline V gene are MNHEY and SMNVEV (reference sequence). Trimming removed 6 bases from V and 1 base from J, with 12 bases in between. The CDR3 length is 14 residues. The CDR3 loop is CASSPIVWNTEAFF. The CDR3, as DNA: TGTGCCAGCAGCCCTATCGTTTGGAACACTGAAGCTTTCTTT.

The chain has TRBV7-6 and TRBJ1-4, with TRBD1 as a possible D gene (5 bases). CDR3 length: 14 amino acids. CDR1 and CDR2 from the germline V gene are SGHVS and FNYEAQ. V shed 5 bases and J shed 5 bases, with 12 bases lying between them. CDR3 in amino acids: CASSPGGSNEKLFF. DNA for the CDR3: TGTGCCAGCAGCCCGGGGGGGTCCAATGAAAAACTGTTTTTT.

The V call is TRBV5-5, the J call TRBJ1-1; D uncertain. CDR1 is SGHKS and CDR2 is YYEKEE in the germline V gene (reference sequence). V gave up 4 bases and J gave up 8 bases, with 15 bases separating them. The CDR3 extends over 13 amino acids. CDR3 nucleotide sequence: TGTGCCAGCAGCCCATTCGAGGGCCGAGAAGCTTTCTTT. It encodes CASSPFEGREAFF.

This clone was seen once. The chain combines TRBV6-5 with TRBJ1-1; a possible D gene is TRBD1 (5 bases). Trimming stripped 6 bases from V and 4 bases from J, with 18 bases between. Germline V gene sequence: CDR1 MNHEY, CDR2 SVGAGI. This CDR3 has 15 amino acids. For the CDR3, the DNA is TGTGCCAGCAGCCCAGGGTCCGGGAGGGGCACTGAAGCTTTCTTT. Translation: CASSPGSGRGTEAFF.

The chain joins TRBV4-3 to TRBJ2-7; TRBD1 aligns across 9 bases. V lost 3 bases, J lost 3 bases, and 6 bases stayed unmatched. This CDR3 contains 15 residues. Germline V gives CDR1 LGHNA, CDR2 YSLEER. CDR3 DNA sequence: TGCGCCAGCAGCCAGGGACAGGGAAGGGACTACGAGCAGTACTTC. This translates into CASSQGQGRDYEQYF.